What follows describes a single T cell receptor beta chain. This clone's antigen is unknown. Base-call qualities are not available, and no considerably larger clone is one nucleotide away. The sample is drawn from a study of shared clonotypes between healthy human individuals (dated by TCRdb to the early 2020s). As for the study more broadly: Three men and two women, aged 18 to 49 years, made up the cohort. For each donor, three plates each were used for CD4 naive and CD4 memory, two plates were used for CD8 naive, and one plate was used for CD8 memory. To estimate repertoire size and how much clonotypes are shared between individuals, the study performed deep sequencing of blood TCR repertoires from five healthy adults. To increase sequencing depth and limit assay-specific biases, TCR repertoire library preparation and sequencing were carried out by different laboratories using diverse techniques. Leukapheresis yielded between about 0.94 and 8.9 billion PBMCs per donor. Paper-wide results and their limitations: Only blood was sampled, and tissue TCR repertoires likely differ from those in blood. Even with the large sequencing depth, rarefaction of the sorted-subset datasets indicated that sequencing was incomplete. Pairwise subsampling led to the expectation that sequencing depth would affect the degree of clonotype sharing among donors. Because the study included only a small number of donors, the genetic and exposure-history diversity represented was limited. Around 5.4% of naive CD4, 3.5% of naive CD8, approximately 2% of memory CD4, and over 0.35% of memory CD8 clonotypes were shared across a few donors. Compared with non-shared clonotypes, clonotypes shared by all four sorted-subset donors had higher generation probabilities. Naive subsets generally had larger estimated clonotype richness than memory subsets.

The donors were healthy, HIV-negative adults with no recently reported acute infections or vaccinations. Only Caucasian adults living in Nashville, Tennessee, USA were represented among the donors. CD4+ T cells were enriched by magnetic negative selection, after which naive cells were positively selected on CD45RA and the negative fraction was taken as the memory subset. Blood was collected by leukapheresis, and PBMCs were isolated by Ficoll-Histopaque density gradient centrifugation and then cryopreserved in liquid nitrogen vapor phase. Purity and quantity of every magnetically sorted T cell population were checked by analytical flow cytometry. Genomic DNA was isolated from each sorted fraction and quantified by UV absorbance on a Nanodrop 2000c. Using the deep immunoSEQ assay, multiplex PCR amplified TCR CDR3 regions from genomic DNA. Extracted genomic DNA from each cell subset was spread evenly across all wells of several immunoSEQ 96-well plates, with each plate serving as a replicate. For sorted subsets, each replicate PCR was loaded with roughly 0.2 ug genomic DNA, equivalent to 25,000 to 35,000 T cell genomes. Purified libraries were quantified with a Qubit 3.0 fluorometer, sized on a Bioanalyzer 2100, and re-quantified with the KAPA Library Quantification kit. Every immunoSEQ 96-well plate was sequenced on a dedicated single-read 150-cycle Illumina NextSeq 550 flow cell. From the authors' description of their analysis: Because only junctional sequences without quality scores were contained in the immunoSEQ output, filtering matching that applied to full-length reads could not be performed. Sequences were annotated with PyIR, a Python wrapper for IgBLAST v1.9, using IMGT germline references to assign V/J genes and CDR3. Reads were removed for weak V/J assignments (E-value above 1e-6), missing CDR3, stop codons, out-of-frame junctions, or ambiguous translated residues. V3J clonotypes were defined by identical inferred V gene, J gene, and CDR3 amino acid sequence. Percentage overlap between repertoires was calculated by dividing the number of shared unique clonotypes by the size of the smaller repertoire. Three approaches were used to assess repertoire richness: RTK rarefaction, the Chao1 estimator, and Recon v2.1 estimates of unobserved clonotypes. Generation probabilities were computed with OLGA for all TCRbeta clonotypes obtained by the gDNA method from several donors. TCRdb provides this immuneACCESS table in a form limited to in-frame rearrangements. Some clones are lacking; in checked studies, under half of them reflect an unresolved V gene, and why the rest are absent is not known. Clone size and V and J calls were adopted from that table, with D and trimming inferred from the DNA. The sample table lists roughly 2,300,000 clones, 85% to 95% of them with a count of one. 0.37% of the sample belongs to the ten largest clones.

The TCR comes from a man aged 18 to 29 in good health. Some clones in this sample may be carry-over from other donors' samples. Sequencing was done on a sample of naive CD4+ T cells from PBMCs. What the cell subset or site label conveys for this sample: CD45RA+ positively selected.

The DNA reads TGTGCCAGCACCCCGGGGCGGGGCATGAACACTGAAGCTTTCTTT. This encodes CASTPGRGMNTEAFF. The chain is assembled from TRBV2 and TRBJ1-1; possibly the D gene is TRBD1, per 5 matching bases. The CDR3 numbers 15 residues from cysteine through phenylalanine. Solely the CDR3 DNA is kept, with 45 bases framed from the first base. Sequences SNHLY (CDR1) and FYNNEI (CDR2) are obtained from the germline V gene. V is cut by 7 bases and J by 0 bases, and the space between the germline ends is 15 bases.